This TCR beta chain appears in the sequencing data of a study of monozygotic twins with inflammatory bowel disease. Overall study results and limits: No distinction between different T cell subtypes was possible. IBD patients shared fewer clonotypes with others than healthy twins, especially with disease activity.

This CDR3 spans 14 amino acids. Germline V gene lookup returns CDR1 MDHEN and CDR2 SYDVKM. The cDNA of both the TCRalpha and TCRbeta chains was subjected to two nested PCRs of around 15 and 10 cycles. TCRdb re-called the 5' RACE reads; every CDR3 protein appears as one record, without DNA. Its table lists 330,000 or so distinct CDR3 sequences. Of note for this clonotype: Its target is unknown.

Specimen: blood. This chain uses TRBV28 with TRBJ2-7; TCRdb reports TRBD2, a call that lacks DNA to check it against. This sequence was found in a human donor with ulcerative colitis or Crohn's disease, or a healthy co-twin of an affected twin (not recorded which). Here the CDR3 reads CASSRAGAVNEQYF.